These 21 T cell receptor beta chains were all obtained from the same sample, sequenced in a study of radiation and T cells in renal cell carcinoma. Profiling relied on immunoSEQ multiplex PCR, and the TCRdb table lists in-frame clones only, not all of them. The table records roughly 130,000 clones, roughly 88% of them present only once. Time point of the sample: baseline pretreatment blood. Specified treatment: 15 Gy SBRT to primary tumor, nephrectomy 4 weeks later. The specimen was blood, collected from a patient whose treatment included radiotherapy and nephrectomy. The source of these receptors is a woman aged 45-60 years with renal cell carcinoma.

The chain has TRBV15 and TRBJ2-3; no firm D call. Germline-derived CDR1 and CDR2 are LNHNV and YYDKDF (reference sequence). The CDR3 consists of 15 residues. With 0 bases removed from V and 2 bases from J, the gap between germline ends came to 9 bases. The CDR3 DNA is TGTGCCACCAGCAGAGACGGGCTGCCCACAGATACGCAGTATTTT. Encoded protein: CATSRDGLPTDTQYF.

The CDR3 nucleotides are TGTGCCAGCAGCTTAGACAGGGGCTATGGCTACACCTTC. Its translation: CASSLDRGYGYTF. This chain connects TRBV5-6 to TRBJ1-2, with TRBD1 identical over 8 bases. Germline values: CDR1 SGHDT, CDR2 YYEEEE. Trimming removed 2 bases from V and 4 bases from J; junction bases left unmatched: 1. The CDR3 covers 13 residues.

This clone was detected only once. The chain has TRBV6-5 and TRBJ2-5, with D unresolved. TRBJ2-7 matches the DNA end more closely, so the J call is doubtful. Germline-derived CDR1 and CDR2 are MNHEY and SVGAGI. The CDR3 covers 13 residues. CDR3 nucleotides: TGTGCCAGCAGTTACGGCCCAGGCTACGAGCAGTACTTC. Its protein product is CASSYGPGYEQYF.

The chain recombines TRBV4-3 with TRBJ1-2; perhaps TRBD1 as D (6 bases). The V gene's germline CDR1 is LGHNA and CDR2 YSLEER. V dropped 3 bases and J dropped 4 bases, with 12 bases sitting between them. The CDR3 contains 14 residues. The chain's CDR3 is CASSQNTGFYGYTF. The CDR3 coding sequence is TGCGCCAGCAGCCAGAATACAGGGTTCTATGGCTACACCTTC.

For the CDR3, the DNA is TGCGCCAGCAGCCAAGGAAGGGTCCGGAGTAATTCACCCCTCCACTTT. Translation gives CASSQGRVRSNSPLHF. The chain recombines TRBV4-3 with TRBJ1-6; D unclear. Germline CDR1 is LGHNA and CDR2 is YSLEER. This CDR3 region has 16 residues. V was trimmed by 1 base and J by 6 bases, leaving 13 bases between them.

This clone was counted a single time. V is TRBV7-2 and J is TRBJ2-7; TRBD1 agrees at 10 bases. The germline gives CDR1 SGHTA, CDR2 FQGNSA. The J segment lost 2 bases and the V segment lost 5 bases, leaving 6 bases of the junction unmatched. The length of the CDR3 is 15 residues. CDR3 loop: CASSPRTGGTYEQYF. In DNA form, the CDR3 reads TGTGCCAGCAGCCCCCGGACAGGGGGAACCTACGAGCAGTACTTC.

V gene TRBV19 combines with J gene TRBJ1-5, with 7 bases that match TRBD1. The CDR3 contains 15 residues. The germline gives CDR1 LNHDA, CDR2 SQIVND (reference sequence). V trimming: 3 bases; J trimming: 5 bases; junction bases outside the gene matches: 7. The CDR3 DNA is TGTGCCAGTAGTATCGACAGGGAGGAAGATCAGCCCCAGCATTTT. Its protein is CASSIDREEDQPQHF.

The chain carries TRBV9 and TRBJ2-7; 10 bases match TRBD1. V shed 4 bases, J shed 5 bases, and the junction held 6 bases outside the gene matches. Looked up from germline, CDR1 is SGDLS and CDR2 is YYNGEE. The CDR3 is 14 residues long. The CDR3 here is CASSSDRGVDEQYF. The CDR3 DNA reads TGTGCCAGCAGCTCGGACAGGGGGGTCGACGAGCAGTACTTC.

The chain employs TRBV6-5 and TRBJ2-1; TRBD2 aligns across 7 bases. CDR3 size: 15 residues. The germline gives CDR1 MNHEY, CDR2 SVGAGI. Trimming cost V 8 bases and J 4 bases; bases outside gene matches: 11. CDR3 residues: CASVGWASGYNEQFF. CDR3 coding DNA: TGTGCCAGCGTTGGGTGGGCTAGCGGATACAATGAGCAGTTCTTC.

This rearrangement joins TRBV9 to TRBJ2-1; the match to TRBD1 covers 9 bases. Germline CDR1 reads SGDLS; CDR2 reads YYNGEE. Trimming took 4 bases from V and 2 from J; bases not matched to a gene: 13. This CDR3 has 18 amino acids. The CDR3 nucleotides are TGTGCCAGCAGCTCAAACCTTGGAGGGACAGGGCCCTACAATGAGCAGTTCTTC. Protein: CASSSNLGGTGPYNEQFF.

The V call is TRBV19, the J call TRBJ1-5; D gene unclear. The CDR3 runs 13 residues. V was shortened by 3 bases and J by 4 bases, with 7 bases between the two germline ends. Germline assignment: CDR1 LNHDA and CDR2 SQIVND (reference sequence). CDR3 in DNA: TGTGCCAGTAGTATCCTCGAGAATCAGCCCCAGCATTTT. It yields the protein CASSILENQPQHF.

CDR3 sequence (DNA): TGTGCCAGCAACCAGGGCAGTCGGAGTGGGTCACCCCTCCACTTT. Its protein product is CASNQGSRSGSPLHF. The chain couples TRBV6-6 to TRBJ1-6, with D perhaps TRBD1 (5 bases). V lost 7 bases and J lost 10, with 20 bases in between. This CDR3 has 15 amino acids. Germline CDR1 is MNHNY and CDR2 is SVGAGI (reference sequence).

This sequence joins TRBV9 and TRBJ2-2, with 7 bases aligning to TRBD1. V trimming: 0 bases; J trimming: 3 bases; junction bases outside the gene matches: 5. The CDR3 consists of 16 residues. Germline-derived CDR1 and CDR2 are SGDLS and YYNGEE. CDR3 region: CASSVARTGYTGELFF. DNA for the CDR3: TGTGCCAGCAGCGTAGCCAGGACAGGCTACACCGGGGAGCTGTTTTTT.

Here the CDR3 DNA reads TGTGCCAGCAGCCCTGACAGGGACTATGGCTACACCTTC. Protein sequence: CASSPDRDYGYTF. The chain carries TRBV6-1 and TRBJ1-2; 7 nucleotides align to TRBD1. CDR1 and CDR2 from the germline V gene are MNHNS and SASEGT. J was trimmed by 3 bases and V by 6 bases; bases with no gene match: 4. The length of the CDR3 is 13 residues.

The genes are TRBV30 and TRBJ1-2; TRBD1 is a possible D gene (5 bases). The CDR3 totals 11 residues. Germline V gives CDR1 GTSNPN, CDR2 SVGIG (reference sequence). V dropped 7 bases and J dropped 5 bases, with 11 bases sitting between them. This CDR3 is CAYGTVYGYTF. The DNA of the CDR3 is TGTGCCTACGGGACCGTATATGGCTACACCTTC.

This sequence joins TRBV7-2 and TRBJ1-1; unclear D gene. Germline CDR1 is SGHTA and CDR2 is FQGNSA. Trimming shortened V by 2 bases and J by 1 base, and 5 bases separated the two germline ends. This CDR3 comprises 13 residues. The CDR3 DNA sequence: TGTGCCAGCAGCTTACAGAAGAACACTGAAGCTTTCTTT. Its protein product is CASSLQKNTEAFF.

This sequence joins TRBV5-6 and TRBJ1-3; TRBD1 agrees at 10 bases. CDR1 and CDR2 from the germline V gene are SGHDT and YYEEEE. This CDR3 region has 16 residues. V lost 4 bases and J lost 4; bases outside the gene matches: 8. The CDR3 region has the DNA TGTGCCAGCAGCCTCCCCGGGACAGGGGACGGAAACACCATATATTTT. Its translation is CASSLPGTGDGNTIYF. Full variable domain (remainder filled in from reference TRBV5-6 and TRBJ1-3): DAGVTQSPTHLIKTRGQQVTLRCSPKSGHDTVSWYQQALGQGPQFIFQYYEEEERQRGNFPDRFSGHQFPNYSSELNVNALLLGDSALYLCASSLPGTGDGNTIYFGEGSWLTVV.

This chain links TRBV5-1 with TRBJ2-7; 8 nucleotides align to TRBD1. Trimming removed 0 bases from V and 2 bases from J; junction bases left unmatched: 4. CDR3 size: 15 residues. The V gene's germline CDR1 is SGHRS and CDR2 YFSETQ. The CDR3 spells CASSLGGQATYEQYF. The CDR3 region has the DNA TGCGCCAGCAGCTTGGGGGGACAGGCCACCTACGAGCAGTACTTC.

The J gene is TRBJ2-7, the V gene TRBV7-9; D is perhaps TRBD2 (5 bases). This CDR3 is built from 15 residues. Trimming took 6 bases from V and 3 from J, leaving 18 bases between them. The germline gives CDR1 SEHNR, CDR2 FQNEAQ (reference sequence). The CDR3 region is CASSPQSSANYEQYF. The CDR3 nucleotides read TGTGCCAGCAGTCCCCAGAGTAGCGCGAACTACGAGCAGTACTTC.

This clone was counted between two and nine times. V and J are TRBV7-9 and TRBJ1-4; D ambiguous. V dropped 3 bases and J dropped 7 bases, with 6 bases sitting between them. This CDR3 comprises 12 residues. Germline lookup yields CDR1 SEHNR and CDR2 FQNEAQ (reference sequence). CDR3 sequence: CASSLASEKLFF. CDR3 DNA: TGTGCCAGCAGCTTGGCCTCTGAAAAACTGTTTTTT. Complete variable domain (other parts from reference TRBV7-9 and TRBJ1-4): DTGVSQNPRHKITKRGQNVTFRCDPISEHNRLYWYRQTLGQGPEFLTYFQNEAQLEKSRLLSDRFSAERPKGSFSTLEIQRTEQGDSAMYLCASSLASEKLFFGSGTQLSVL.

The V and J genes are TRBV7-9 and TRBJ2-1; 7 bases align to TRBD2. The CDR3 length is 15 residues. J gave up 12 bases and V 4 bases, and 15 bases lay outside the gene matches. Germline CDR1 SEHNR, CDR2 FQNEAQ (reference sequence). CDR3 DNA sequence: TGTGCCAGCAGCTCCTCGGGACTACTCAATGATGGGCAGTTCTTC. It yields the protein CASSSSGLLNDGQFF.